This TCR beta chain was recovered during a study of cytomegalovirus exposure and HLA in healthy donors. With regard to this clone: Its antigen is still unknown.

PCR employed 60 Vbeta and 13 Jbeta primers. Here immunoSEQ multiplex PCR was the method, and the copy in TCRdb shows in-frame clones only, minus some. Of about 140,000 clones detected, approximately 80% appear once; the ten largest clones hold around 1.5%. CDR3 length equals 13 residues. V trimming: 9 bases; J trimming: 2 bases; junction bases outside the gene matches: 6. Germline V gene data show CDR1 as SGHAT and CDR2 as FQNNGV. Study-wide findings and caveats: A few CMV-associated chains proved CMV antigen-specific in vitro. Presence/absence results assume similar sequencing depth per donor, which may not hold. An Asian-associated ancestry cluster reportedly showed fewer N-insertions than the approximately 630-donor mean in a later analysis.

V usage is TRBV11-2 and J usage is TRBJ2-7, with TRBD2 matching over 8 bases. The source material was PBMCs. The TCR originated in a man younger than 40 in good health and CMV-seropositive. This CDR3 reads CASQGSGTYEQYF. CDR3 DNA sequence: TGTGCCAGTCAGGGTAGCGGGACCTACGAGCAGTACTTC.